This is a list of T cell receptor beta chains from one sample in a study of CD8+CD57+ T cells in acquired aplastic anemia. TCRdb analysed the reads with MiXCR anew, one entry per CDR3 protein. The sample lists 68,000 or so distinct CDR3 sequences; approximately 51% were seen once. The sequencing input was sorted CD4+, CD8+, or CD8+CD57+ T cells (not recorded which) from PBMCs. All receptors derive from a human donor in good health, serving as a control. Each CDR3 is given with its conserved first and last residue. A D gene is named only where the DNA matches it firmly. Size values are once, few and many counts, or a class for expanded clones, and some rows have none.

V gene: TRBV20-1; CDR3 length: 13; D gene: TRBD1; J gene: TRBJ1-3; clone size: -; CDR3 protein: CSATHTGGNTIYF; CDR3 DNA: TGCAGTGCAACACATACAGGGGGTAACACCATATATTTT
V gene: TRBV5-1; CDR3 length: 17; D gene: -; J gene: TRBJ1-4; clone size: many; CDR3 protein: CASSLEETGTANEKLFF; CDR3 DNA: TGCGCCAGCAGCTTGGAAGAGACCGGGACGGCAAATGAAAAACTGTTTTTT
V gene: TRBV19; CDR3 length: 18; D gene: -; J gene: TRBJ1-1; clone size: -; CDR3 protein: CASSKSSLRTAGNTEAFF; CDR3 DNA: TGTGCCAGTAGTAAATCTTCCCTAAGGACGGCAGGGAACACTGAAGCTTTCTTT
V gene: TRBV10-3; CDR3 length: 17; D gene: -; J gene: TRBJ1-2; clone size: -; CDR3 protein: CAISDEGTGGVMDGYTF; CDR3 DNA: TGTGCCATCAGTGATGAGGGTACAGGCGGGGTTATGGATGGCTACACCTTC
V gene: TRBV6-2/TRBV6-3; CDR3 length: 17; D gene: TRBD2; J gene: TRBJ2-1; clone size: many; CDR3 protein: CASSYAALSGSYNEQFF; CDR3 DNA: TGTGCCAGCAGTTACGCGGCCCTTAGCGGGAGCTACAATGAGCAGTTCTTC
V gene: TRBV2; CDR3 length: 15; D gene: -; J gene: TRBJ1-4; clone size: many; CDR3 protein: CASRTGQKTNEKLFF; CDR3 DNA: TGTGCCAGCAGGACCGGACAGAAAACTAATGAAAAACTGTTTTTT
V gene: TRBV19; CDR3 length: 14; D gene: -; J gene: TRBJ2-7; clone size: -; CDR3 protein: CASSVTESTYEQYF; CDR3 DNA: TGTGCCAGTAGTGTGACAGAGAGTACCTACGAGCAGTACTTC
V gene: TRBV7-9; CDR3 length: 15; D gene: TRBD2; J gene: TRBJ2-2; clone size: many; CDR3 protein: CASSLTSGTTGELFF; CDR3 DNA: TGTGCCAGCAGCTTGACTAGCGGGACAACCGGGGAGCTGTTTTTT
V gene: TRBV10-1; CDR3 length: 13; D gene: -; J gene: TRBJ1-4; clone size: -; CDR3 protein: CASSRGRGEKLFF; CDR3 DNA: TGCGCCAGCAGTCGCGGCCGAGGCGAAAAACTGTTTTTT
V gene: TRBV19; CDR3 length: 14; D gene: TRBD2; J gene: TRBJ2-5; clone size: -; CDR3 protein: CASSFRGGQETQYF; CDR3 DNA: TGTGCCAGTAGTTTCCGGGGGGGACAAGAGACCCAGTACTTC
V gene: TRBV7-2; CDR3 length: 12; D gene: -; J gene: TRBJ2-1; clone size: few; CDR3 protein: CASSLWGDEQFF; CDR3 DNA: TGTGCCAGCAGCCTGTGGGGGGATGAGCAGTTCTTC
V gene: TRBV4-1; CDR3 length: 14; D gene: -; J gene: TRBJ2-7; clone size: -; CDR3 protein: CASSQDMGFDEQYF; CDR3 DNA: TGCGCCAGCAGCCAAGATATGGGTTTCGACGAGCAGTACTTC
V gene: TRBV7-7; CDR3 length: 13; D gene: -; J gene: TRBJ1-2; clone size: few; CDR3 protein: CASSLGWDYGYTF; CDR3 DNA: TGTGCCAGCAGCTTAGGTTGGGACTATGGCTACACCTTC
V gene: TRBV19; CDR3 length: 12; D gene: TRBD1; J gene: TRBJ1-1; clone size: medium-sized; CDR3 protein: CASGTVGTEAFF; CDR3 DNA: TGTGCCAGTGGGACAGTCGGCACTGAAGCTTTCTTT
V gene: TRBV20-1; CDR3 length: 13; D gene: -; J gene: TRBJ2-7; clone size: -; CDR3 protein: CSAVRGERYEQYF; CDR3 DNA: TGCAGTGCCGTTCGAGGGGAGAGGTACGAGCAGTACTTC